The T cell receptor beta chain under discussion was sequenced for a study of human T cells and chemical hapten exposure (dated by TCRdb to about 2021). In terms of the full investigation: For sensitization, 2% DPC in acetone was applied to a roughly 2 cm by roughly 2 cm area of upper inner arm skin. Patients additionally received weekly therapeutic DPC doses to the scalp throughout the roughly 25-week study period. Patch testing was done on the upper back using Finn chambers containing 0.01% DPC, and results were scored after 6 days according to International Contact Dermatitis Research Group standards. The mostly female patient cohort included alopecia areata with under or over 50% scalp involvement, alopecia totalis and alopecia universalis. Libraries were combined into a pool for sequencing, and differences in TCR yield between samples came mainly from small differences in library volumes within the pool. In alopecia patients, the study followed how the peripheral blood TCR repertoire changed in vivo over primary and secondary sensitization to diphenylcyclopropenone (DPC), a hapten. Patient blood was sampled pre-sensitization (week 0) and at 2, 6 and about 24 weeks after DPC sensitization. Roughly 30 alopecia patients provided blood for TCR sequencing at one to four time points (pre-sensitization, 2, 6 and 24 weeks).

The CDR3 sequence holds 16 residues, the cysteine and phenylalanine included. The kept DNA is CDR3 alone, 48 bases in frame from the first base. CDR1 and CDR2 were assigned from the germline V gene (reference sequence) as PRHDT and FYEKMQ. The V and J ends are trimmed by 5 bases and 7 bases, leaving 24 bases between them. Interpreted using the paper, the time point label stands for: pre-sensitization, week 0. Sample treatment or condition, as interpreted from the label and publication: therapeutic diphenylcyclopropenone sensitization with weekly scalp DPC. Blood at each patch-test visit was drawn before the patch test was applied. Patients were considered eligible if aged 18 to 70, diagnosed with alopecia and deemed suitable for DPC therapy, and patients were excluded if pregnant. Unfractionated whole blood was collected in Tempus Blood RNA tubes, and total RNA was extracted from that blood. Ten or more counts support this clonotype. Which antigen it targets is not known. The record has no base qualities; no much larger clone is one base away.

The receptor library was made with RACE. The sequencing machine was a NextSeq 500. Library preparation attached unique molecular identifiers to individual cDNA molecules for quantitative, reproducible TCR counting. For every blood RNA sample, sequencing covered both the TCR alpha and TCR beta chains. Processing in the source paper ran as follows. Samples had a median of roughly 87,000 TCRs, with a range from about 23,224 to 750,000. V, J and CDR3 annotation of the TCR reads was performed with the Decombinator software suite. To make PS versus PT1 abundance plots, every sample was subsampled to the same number of TCRs (28,000). TCRs were defined as expanded if absent before sensitization and observed at least eight times at the 2-week time point. The public reads were quality trimmed at Q25 with fastp and then assembled into clones with MiXCR by TCRdb, keeping productive beta chains. Each CDR3 protein gets just one entry, which takes the most common genes and DNA from the rows behind it. In this record, the V and J calls reflect TCRdb's handling and not the investigators' own analysis. The sample table records tens of thousands of distinct CDR3 sequences; 9.5% to 10% of these occur just once. Of the sample, approximately 9.9% falls within the top ten clones.

General findings and caveats noted by the study authors: After repeated subsampling, changes were observed in the strength of the expansion versus patch-test correlation and in the threshold at which the correlation became significant. All patients had alopecia, a presumed autoimmune disease, so their immune response might differ from that of healthy individuals. The number of PT1 expanded TCRs positively correlated with patch test score, significant at thresholds 8, 16 and 32 but not 4. No change with DPC sensitization was found in the number of TCRs above 1 in 1000 frequency, and no evidence of global repertoire structure alterations was found. Compared with pre-sensitization or healthy control sets, expanded TCRs formed significantly more large CDR3 similarity clusters, which is consistent with antigen-driven responses.

The clonotype was recovered from a man aged 35-49 years with alopecia areata. Some clones in this sample may be carry-over from other donors' samples. The chain is assembled from TRBV13 and TRBJ2-7; the D call is possibly TRBD1 or TRBD2, each sharing 5 bases. Sequences were derived from whole blood, sampled in connection with sensitization to the hapten diphenylcyclopropenone (DPC). This receptor has the CDR3 CASSTLLGAGRGEQYF. Read as DNA, the sequence is TGTGCCAGCAGCACCCTCCTCGGGGCAGGGCGAGGGGAGCAGTACTTC.